This T cell receptor (beta chain) was sequenced during a study of blood T cell repertoires in COVID-19. In the original processing: Reference gene primer amplification in the assay estimated nucleated cell counts. Clones were read by immunoSEQ multiplex PCR, and TCRdb kept only the in-frame ones, dropping some. V and J calls and clone size come straight from that table; D and trimming were deduced from the DNA. The sample shows around 500,000 clones, approximately 83% of them seen only once. The V end lost 1 base, the J end lost 8 bases, and 8 bases lay between the germline ends. Looked up from germline, CDR1 is SGHTA and CDR2 is FQGTGA. CDR3 length equals 12 residues.

The receptor was isolated from a human donor in a cohort sampled during active COVID-19. V and J are TRBV7-3 and TRBJ1-1, with unresolved D. The sample was peripheral blood. CDR3 loop: CASSLSPGEAFF. The CDR3 coding sequence is TGTGCCAGCAGCTTAAGTCCAGGCGAAGCTTTCTTT.